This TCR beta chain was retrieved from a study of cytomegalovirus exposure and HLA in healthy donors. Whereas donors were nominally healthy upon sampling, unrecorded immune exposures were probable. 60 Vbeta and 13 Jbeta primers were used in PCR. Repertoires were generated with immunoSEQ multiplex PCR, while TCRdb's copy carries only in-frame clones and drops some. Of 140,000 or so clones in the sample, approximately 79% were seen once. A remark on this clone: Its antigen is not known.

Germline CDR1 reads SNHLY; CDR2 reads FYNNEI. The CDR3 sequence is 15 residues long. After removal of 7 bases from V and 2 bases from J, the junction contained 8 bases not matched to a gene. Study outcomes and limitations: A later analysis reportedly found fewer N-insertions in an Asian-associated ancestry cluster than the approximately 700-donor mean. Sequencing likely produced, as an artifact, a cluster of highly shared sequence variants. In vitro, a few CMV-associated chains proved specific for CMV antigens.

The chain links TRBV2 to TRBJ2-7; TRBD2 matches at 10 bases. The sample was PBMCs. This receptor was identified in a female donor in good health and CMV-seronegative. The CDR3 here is CASTPGLATTYEQYF. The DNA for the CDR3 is TGTGCCAGCACCCCGGGACTAGCGACGACCTACGAGCAGTACTTC.